This TCR beta chain was found in a study of graft-versus-host responses after intestinal transplantation. Study information: The recipients all started with anti-thymocyte globulin induction and then took tacrolimus and steroids for 2 to 4 years.

Profiling relied on immunoSEQ multiplex PCR, and the TCRdb table lists in-frame clones only, not all of them. Here the sample spans tens of thousands of clones, around 86% being singletons. V shed 5 bases and J 7 bases; nucleotides not matched to a gene: 6. This CDR3 contains 12 residues. CDR1 SGHRS and CDR2 YFSETQ come from the germline V gene. In the case of this clone: Antigen specificity is unknown.

This sequence originates from a human donor who received an intestinal transplant. This specimen was unstimulated CD8+ T cells sorted from spleen or lymph node cells, taken before intestinal transplant. This chain uses TRBV5-1 with TRBJ2-7; 7 bases are a match to TRBD2. The CDR3 DNA is TGCGCCAGCAGGGCGGGAGTGAAAGAGCAGTACTTC. Protein product: CASRAGVKEQYF.